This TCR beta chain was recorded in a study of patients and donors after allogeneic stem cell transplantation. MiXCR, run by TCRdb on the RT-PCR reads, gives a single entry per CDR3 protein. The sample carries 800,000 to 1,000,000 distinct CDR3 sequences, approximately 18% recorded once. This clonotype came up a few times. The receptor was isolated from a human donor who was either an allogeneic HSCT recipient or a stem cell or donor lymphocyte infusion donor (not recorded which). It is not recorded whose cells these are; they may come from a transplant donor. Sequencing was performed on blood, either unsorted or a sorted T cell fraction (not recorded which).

The CDR3 bases are TGTGCCAGCAGTTTACCGGGTCCGTCTGGAAACACCATATATTTT. It is translated as CASSLPGPSGNTIYF. The chain combines TRBV12-3 or TRBV12-4 with TRBJ1-3, with D unclear. Trimming shortened V by 2 bases and J by 1 base, and 9 bases separated the two germline ends. The CDR3 consists of 15 residues.